This TCR beta chain was recovered during a study of cytomegalovirus exposure and HLA in healthy donors. Study-wide findings and caveats: As was reported, the HLA-A and HLA-B alleles of most subjects were accurately predicted from TCR beta sequences. A list of approximately 160 TCR beta chains associated with cytomegalovirus was given. Data from an earlier analysis indicated that most TCR beta V segments were productive either about 90% or about 30% of the time.

PCR primers comprised 60 Vbeta and 13 Jbeta primers. This table comes from immunoSEQ multiplex PCR, and its TCRdb copy is limited to in-frame clones, with some not included. This sample carries roughly 150,000 clones, 70% to 90% of them seen once, and the ten largest clones take approximately 2.5%. All the people who gave samples were healthy bone marrow donors. The CDR3 covers 14 residues. The germline CDR1 and CDR2 sequences are SGHKS and YYEKEE (reference sequence). V trimming: 2 bases; J trimming: 3 bases; junction bases outside the gene matches: 2. In the case of this clone: What it binds is not known.

The specimen sequenced was PBMCs. The chain uses TRBV5-5 and TRBJ2-1; 7 nucleotides match TRBD2. The receptor was isolated from a man aged 25-45 years in good health and CMV-seropositive. The CDR3 loop is CASSFGGSYNEQFF. The CDR3 DNA follows: TGTGCCAGCAGCTTTGGCGGGAGCTACAATGAGCAGTTCTTC.